This entry lists 22 T cell receptor beta chains sequenced from one sample in a study of T-cell reconstitution after alpha-beta-depleted transplantation in children. Unique molecular identifiers tagged the TCRbeta library. From the PCR reads, TCRdb called clonotypes with MiXCR, one entry per CDR3 protein. The data hold under 70,000 distinct CDR3 sequences, with about 11% observed a single time. Specimen: PBMCs, collected before TCRalphabeta/CD19-depleted stem cell transplant. These TCRs come from a boy under 18 with acute myeloid leukemia, due to receive a stem cell transplant.

This clonotype was counted at least ten times. V and J are TRBV5-6 and TRBJ2-1; no definite D call. In germline, CDR1 is SGHDT, CDR2 YYEEEE. The V and J ends lost 4 bases and 1 base respectively, with 12 bases between them. CDR3 size: 15 residues. CDR3 coding DNA: TGTGCCAGCAGCCCCCAAGGGCTGTCCTACAATGAGCAGTTCTTC. Protein: CASSPQGLSYNEQFF.

V is TRBV6-2 or TRBV6-3 and J is TRBJ2-7, with 7 bases aligning to TRBD2. Germline V lookup: CDR1 MNHEY, CDR2 SVGEGT. The CDR3 totals 13 residues. J was trimmed by 4 bases and V by 5 bases; bases with no gene match: 5. The CDR3 DNA is TGTGCCAGCAGTCGACCACTAGCGTACGAGCAGTACTTC. Translation: CASSRPLAYEQYF.

This clonotype has only a few counts. V and J are TRBV19 and TRBJ2-3; 10 bases fit TRBD2. The CDR3 has 18 residues. The V segment lost 3 bases and the J segment 3 bases; nucleotides outside the gene matches: 12. Germline V CDR1 and CDR2: LNHDA, SQIVND (reference sequence). CDR3 region: CASSIFVASGGLTDTQYF. The CDR3 DNA reads as TGTGCCAGTAGTATTTTTGTGGCTAGCGGGGGATTGACAGATACGCAGTATTTT.

This clonotype was counted at least ten times. The chain links TRBV20-1 to TRBJ2-7; 11 bases match TRBD2. The V gene's germline CDR1 is DFQATT and CDR2 SNEGSKA (reference sequence). There are 13 residues in the CDR3. The J segment lost 5 bases and the V segment lost 3 bases, leaving 3 bases of the junction unmatched. DNA of the CDR3: TGCAGTGCTAGTAGACTAGCGGGAAACGAGCAGTACTTC. This translates into CSASRLAGNEQYF.

In this sample, this clonotype turned up many times. The chain combines TRBV7-9 with TRBJ2-3; maybe TRBD2 (6 bases). The ends were cut back, 5 bases at V and 3 bases at J, with 21 bases in the middle. Per germline, CDR1 SEHNR and CDR2 FQNEAQ (reference sequence). The CDR3 is 17 residues long. Here the CDR3 reads CASSTYRTGVATDTQYF. The CDR3 bases are TGTGCCAGCAGCACCTACCGAACGGGGGTAGCAACAGATACGCAGTATTTT.

This clonotype appeared many times. The gene calls are TRBV7-6 and TRBJ1-1; the D gene is possibly TRBD1 (5 bases). The CDR3 spans 18 residues. V lost 5 bases and J 2 bases, leaving 24 bases between the germline ends. Germline CDR1 is SGHVS and CDR2 is FNYEAQ. CDR3 amino acids: CASSPGRDPLFHNTEAFF. The CDR3 nucleotides read TGTGCCAGCAGCCCCGGCCGGGACCCCCTCTTCCATAACACTGAAGCTTTCTTT.

This clonotype appeared many times. The chain combines TRBV30 with TRBJ1-2; D call uncertain. The V end was cut by 2 bases, the J end by 1 base, with 5 bases between. The CDR3 contains 12 residues. Germline values: CDR1 GTSNPN, CDR2 SVGIG (reference sequence). The CDR3: CAWSQVNYGYTF. The CDR3, as DNA: TGTGCCTGGAGTCAGGTTAACTATGGCTACACCTTC.

With regard to this clonotype: An end of the junction differs from the germline gene, which may be a read error. The chain is built from TRBV3-1 and TRBJ1-1; 9 bases fit TRBD1. This CDR3 region has 13 residues. Germline assignment: CDR1 LGHDT and CDR2 YNNKEL (reference sequence). As DNA, the CDR3 is TGTGCCAGCCGTGGGACAGGGAACCCTGAAGCTTTCTTT. Protein product: CASRGTGNPEAFF. Full variable domain (missing parts from reference TRBV3-1 and TRBJ1-1): DTAVSQTPKYLVTQMGNDKSIKCEQNLGHDTMYWYKQDSKKFLKIMFSYNNKELIINETVPNRFSPKSPDKAHLNLHINSLELGDSAVYFCASRGTGNPEAFFGQGTRLTVV.

This clonotype has a count of ten or more. The genes are TRBV3-1 and TRBJ2-2; TRBD2 agrees at 7 bases. Per germline, CDR1 LGHDT and CDR2 YNNKEL (reference sequence). This CDR3 is built from 18 residues. V lost 0 bases to trimming and J lost 0 bases; unmatched junction nucleotides: 7. CDR3 sequence reads: CASSQEPWRGTNTGELFF. As DNA, the CDR3 is TGTGCCAGCAGCCAAGAGCCTTGGCGGGGGACGAACACCGGGGAGCTGTTTTTT.

The sample holds many counts of this clonotype. CDR3 in amino acids: CASRPLRGGYTF. DNA of the CDR3: TGTGCCAGCAGACCCCTGCGGGGCGGCTACACCTTC. The gene calls are TRBV27 and TRBJ1-2; weak D call: TRBD1 (5 bases). This CDR3 region has 12 residues. Per germline, CDR1 MNHEY and CDR2 SMNVEV (reference sequence). V was cut by 6 bases and J by 8 bases, with 13 bases left in between.

This clonotype has a count of ten or more. The chain combines TRBV15 with TRBJ2-4; perhaps D is TRBD1 or TRBD2 (7 bases each). Between the trimmed V and J ends, which lost 5 bases and 1 base, there was a span of 21 bases. Looked up from germline, CDR1 is LNHNV and CDR2 is YYDKDF (reference sequence). The CDR3 contains 18 residues. CDR3 coding DNA: TGTGCCACCAGCCCGGGACCGCTCCAGGGGGGGGCCAAAAACATTCAGTACTTC. Translating it yields CATSPGPLQGGAKNIQYF.

The table lists this clonotype with many counts. The genes are TRBV20-1 and TRBJ2-7, with 16 bases fitting TRBD2. Germline lookup yields CDR1 DFQATT and CDR2 SNEGSKA (reference sequence). V was pared by 4 bases and J by 3 bases, with 15 bases of the junction left unmatched. This CDR3 region has 19 residues. CDR3 amino acids: CSATHPGTSGRGSRYEQYF. DNA of the CDR3: TGCAGTGCTACCCACCCCGGGACTAGCGGGAGGGGGTCCCGCTACGAGCAGTACTTC.

This clonotype has at least ten counts. The V and J genes are TRBV5-1 and TRBJ2-2, with 10 bases matching TRBD1. Germline V gene lookup returns CDR1 SGHRS and CDR2 YFSETQ. Trimming cost V 3 bases and J 6 bases; bases outside gene matches: 5. This CDR3 region has 15 residues. The chain's CDR3 is CASSSGDRGSGELFF. The CDR3 coding sequence is TGCGCCAGCAGCTCGGGGGACAGGGGATCCGGGGAGCTGTTTTTT.

V gene TRBV7-8 combines with J gene TRBJ2-2, with 9 bases identical to TRBD2. The germline V gene has CDR1 SGHVS and CDR2 FQNEAQ. The CDR3 consists of 18 residues. The V segment lost 5 bases and the J segment 3 bases; nucleotides outside the gene matches: 13. The CDR3 is CASSERTSVVGDTGELFF. The CDR3 DNA reads TGTGCCAGCAGCGAGCGGACTAGCGTCGTGGGCGACACCGGGGAGCTGTTTTTT.

This clonotype was counted many times. The rearrangement uses TRBV7-9 and TRBJ2-2; TRBD2 matches 7 bases. CDR1 and CDR2 (germline): SEHNR, FQNEAQ (reference sequence). This CDR3 comprises 17 residues. V lost 4 bases to trimming and J lost 0 bases; unmatched junction nucleotides: 8. CDR3: CASSSRKRDTNTGELFF. CDR3 sequence (DNA): TGTGCCAGCAGCTCTAGAAAGCGGGATACGAACACCGGGGAGCTGTTTTTT.

This clonotype was observed at least ten times. The V gene is TRBV29-1, the J gene TRBJ2-3; D gene unclear. CDR3 size: 12 residues. Germline loops: CDR1 SQVTM, CDR2 ANQGSEA. V dropped 6 bases and J dropped 1 base, with 8 bases sitting between them. CDR3 in DNA: TGCAGCGTATATAAGGGCACAGATACGCAGTATTTT. It codes for CSVYKGTDTQYF.

This clonotype has at least ten counts. The chain couples TRBV2 to TRBJ1-5, with a weak D call TRBD1 (6 bases). V lost 6 bases, J lost 2 bases, and 14 bases lay in between. This CDR3 has 15 amino acids. CDR1 and CDR2 (germline): SNHLY, FYNNEI. The CDR3 reads CASSSQGRGNQPQHF. The CDR3 bases are TGTGCCAGCAGCTCACAGGGAAGGGGCAATCAGCCCCAGCATTTT.

This clonotype has ten or more counts. This chain connects TRBV7-8 to TRBJ2-3, with unresolved D. Deletions cut 5 bases from V and 7 bases from J, with 16 bases between. CDR1 is SGHVS and CDR2 is FQNEAQ in the germline V gene. The CDR3 sequence is 14 residues long. CDR3 nucleotide sequence: TGTGCCAGCAGCATTAGCCGCCAACTAAATACGCAGTATTTT. Translating gives CASSISRQLNTQYF.

This clonotype has a count of ten or more. This chain uses TRBV11-2 with TRBJ2-5; D might be TRBD2 (6 bases). CDR1 and CDR2 from the germline V gene are SGHAT and FQNNGV. CDR3 length: 13 amino acids. V was pared by 5 bases and J by 7 bases, with 14 bases between. The CDR3 sequence: CASSGTVEGTQYF. CDR3 coding DNA: TGTGCCAGCAGCGGGACTGTCGAAGGGACCCAGTACTTC.

In this sample, this clonotype turned up many times. The V and J genes are TRBV7-2 and TRBJ2-3; D not certain. The V and J ends lost 6 bases and 10 bases respectively, with 14 bases between them. This CDR3 contains 12 residues. The germline CDR1 and CDR2 sequences are SGHTA and FQGNSA. The CDR3 region has the DNA TGTGCCAGCAGTCCCCTCAGAGCCGCGCAGTATTTT. Translated: CASSPLRAAQYF.

There are many counts of this clonotype. V and J are TRBV20-1 and TRBJ2-2, with TRBD1 matching over 9 bases. The germline gives CDR1 DFQATT, CDR2 SNEGSKA (reference sequence). J lost 4 bases, V lost 7 bases, and 13 bases had no gene match. CDR3 size: 16 residues. The CDR3 bases are TGCAGTGTCCCGGGGGGAGGACAGGGGCCCACCGGGGAGCTGTTTTTT. Protein: CSVPGGGQGPTGELFF.

This clonotype was seen repeatedly, ten times or more. The genes are TRBV11-2 and TRBJ2-1; 13 positions agree with TRBD2. The CDR3 extends over 19 amino acids. J lost 4 bases, V lost 5 bases, and 14 bases had no gene match. The germline CDR1 and CDR2 sequences are SGHAT and FQNNGV. The CDR3 nucleotides are TGTGCCAGCAGCCGTAAAATATTGACTAGCGGGGGGAGTTACAATGAGCAGTTCTTC. Its translation is CASSRKILTSGGSYNEQFF. The full variable domain, in which reference TRBV11-2 and TRBJ2-1 provide the parts outside the CDR3, is EAGVAQSPRYKIIEKRQSVAFWCNPISGHATLYWYQQILGQGPKLLIQFQNNGVVDDSQLPKDRFSAERLKGVDSTLKIQPAKLEDSAVYLCASSRKILTSGGSYNEQFFGPGTRLTVL.